This T cell receptor beta chain is drawn from a study of blood T cell repertoires in COVID-19. Trimming cost V 2 bases and J 6 bases, with 14 bases left between them. The CDR3 has 15 amino acids. Germline V CDR1 and CDR2: SEHNR, FQNEAQ (reference sequence). The data were produced by immunoSEQ multiplex PCR, yet TCRdb's version contains in-frame clones alone and is incomplete. The data contain over 130,000 clones, approximately 84% of them singletons. V and J are TRBV7-9 and TRBJ2-1; D possibly corresponds to TRBD2 (5 bases). Sequencing was carried out using PBMCs or T cells enriched from blood (not recorded which). This receptor was obtained from a woman aged 50 to 60 with acute COVID-19. The CDR3: CASSLSFQGGNEQFF. CDR3 sequence (DNA): TGTGCCAGCAGCTTATCCTTTCAAGGAGGCAATGAGCAGTTCTTC.